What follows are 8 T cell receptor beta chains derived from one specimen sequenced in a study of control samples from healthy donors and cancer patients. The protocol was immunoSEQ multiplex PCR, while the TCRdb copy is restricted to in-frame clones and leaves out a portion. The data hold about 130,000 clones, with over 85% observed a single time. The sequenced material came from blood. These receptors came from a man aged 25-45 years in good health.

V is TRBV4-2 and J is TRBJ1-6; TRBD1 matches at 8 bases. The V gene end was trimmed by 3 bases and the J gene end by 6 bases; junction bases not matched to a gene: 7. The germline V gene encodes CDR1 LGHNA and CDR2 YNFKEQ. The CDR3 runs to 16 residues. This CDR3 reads CASSQVKTGGNSPLHF. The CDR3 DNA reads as TGTGCCAGCAGCCAGGTAAAAACAGGGGGTAATTCACCCCTCCACTTT.

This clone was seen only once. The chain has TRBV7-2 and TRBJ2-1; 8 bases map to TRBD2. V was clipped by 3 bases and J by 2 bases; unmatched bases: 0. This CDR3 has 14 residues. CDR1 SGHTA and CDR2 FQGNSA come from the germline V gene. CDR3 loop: CASSFGGAYNEQFF. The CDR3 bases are TGTGCCAGCAGCTTCGGGGGGGCCTACAATGAGCAGTTCTTC.

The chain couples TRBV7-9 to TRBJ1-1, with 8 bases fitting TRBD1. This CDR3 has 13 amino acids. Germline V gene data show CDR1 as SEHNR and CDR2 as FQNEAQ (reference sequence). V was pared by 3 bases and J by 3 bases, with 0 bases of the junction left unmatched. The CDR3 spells CASSLTGDTEAFF. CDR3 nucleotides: TGTGCCAGCAGCTTGACAGGGGACACTGAAGCTTTCTTT.

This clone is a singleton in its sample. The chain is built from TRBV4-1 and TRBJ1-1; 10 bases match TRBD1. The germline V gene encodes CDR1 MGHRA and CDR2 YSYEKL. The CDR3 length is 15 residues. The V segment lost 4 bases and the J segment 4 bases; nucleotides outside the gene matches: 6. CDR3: CASSPGQGLGTEAFF. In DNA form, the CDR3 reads TGCGCCAGCAGCCCGGGACAGGGGTTGGGCACTGAAGCTTTCTTT.

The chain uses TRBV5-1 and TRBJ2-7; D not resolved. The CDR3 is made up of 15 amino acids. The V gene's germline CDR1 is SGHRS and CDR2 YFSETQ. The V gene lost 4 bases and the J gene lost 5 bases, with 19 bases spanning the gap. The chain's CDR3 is CASSPAGSRGDEQYF. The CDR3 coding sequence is TGCGCCAGCAGCCCCGCCGGGTCCCGTGGAGACGAGCAGTACTTC.

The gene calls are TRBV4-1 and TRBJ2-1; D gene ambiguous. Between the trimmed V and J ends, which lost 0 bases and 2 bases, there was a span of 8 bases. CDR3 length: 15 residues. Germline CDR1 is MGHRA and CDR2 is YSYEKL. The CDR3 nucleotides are TGCGCCAGCAGCCAAGATCTCCCCGCCTACAATGAGCAGTTCTTC. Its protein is CASSQDLPAYNEQFF.

The CDR3 loop is CASSQRLAGAYNEQFF. As DNA, the CDR3 is TGTGCCAGCAGCCAGAGACTAGCGGGGGCCTACAATGAGCAGTTCTTC. The chain combines TRBV4-2 with TRBJ2-1; 12 bases fit TRBD2. The CDR3 sequence is 16 residues long. CDR1 LGHNA and CDR2 YNFKEQ come from the germline V gene. V trimming: 3 bases; J trimming: 2 bases; junction bases outside the gene matches: 2.

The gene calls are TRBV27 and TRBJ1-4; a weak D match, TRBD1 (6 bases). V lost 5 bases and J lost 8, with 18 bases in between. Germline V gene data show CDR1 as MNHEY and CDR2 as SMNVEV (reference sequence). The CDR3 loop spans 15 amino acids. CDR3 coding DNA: TGTGCCAGCAGTCCTGGTTACAGGGAGAGGGAAAAACTGTTTTTT. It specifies CASSPGYREREKLFF.